This T cell receptor beta chain was recorded in a study of T cells after yellow fever vaccination. Broader study findings: Subsequent booster samples again held most clones from primary vaccination (96% CD4, roughly 90% CD8).

Trimming at V came to 1 base and at J to 0 bases, leaving 10 bases not matched to a gene. Germline-derived CDR1 and CDR2 are MNHEY and SVGEGT. The CDR3 consists of 18 residues. This clonotype has ten or more counts. The antigen is not known. MiXCR was run by TCRdb on the 5' RACE reads, yielding one entry per CDR3 protein. The table has a few hundred thousand distinct CDR3 sequences, approximately 4% seen once; the top ten hold approximately 23%. The material sequenced was PBMCs, taken 5 days after the yellow fever booster vaccination. The clonotype originates from a man aged 18 to 29 who received the YFV17D yellow fever vaccine. The gene calls are TRBV6-2 or TRBV6-3 and TRBJ2-7; 9 nucleotides match TRBD1. CDR3 sequence reads: CASSYYRPRQGGSYEQYF. The CDR3 DNA follows: TGTGCCAGCAGTTACTACAGACCCAGACAGGGGGGCTCCTACGAGCAGTACTTC.